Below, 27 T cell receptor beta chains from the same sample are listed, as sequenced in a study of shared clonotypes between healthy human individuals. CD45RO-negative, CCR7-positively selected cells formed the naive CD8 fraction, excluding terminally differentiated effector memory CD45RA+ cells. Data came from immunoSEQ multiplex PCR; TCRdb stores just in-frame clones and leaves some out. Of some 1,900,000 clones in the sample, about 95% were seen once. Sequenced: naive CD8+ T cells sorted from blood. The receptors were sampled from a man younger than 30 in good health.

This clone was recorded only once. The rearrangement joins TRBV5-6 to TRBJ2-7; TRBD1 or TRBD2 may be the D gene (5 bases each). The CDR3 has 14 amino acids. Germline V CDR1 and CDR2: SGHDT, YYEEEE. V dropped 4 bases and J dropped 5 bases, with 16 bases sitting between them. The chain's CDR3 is CASSPTGRADEQYF. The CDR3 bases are TGTGCCAGCAGCCCCACGGGACGGGCGGACGAGCAGTACTTC.

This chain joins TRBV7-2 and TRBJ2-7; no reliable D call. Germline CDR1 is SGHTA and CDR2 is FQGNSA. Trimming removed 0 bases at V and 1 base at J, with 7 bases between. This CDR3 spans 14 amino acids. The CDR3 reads CASSLAPVSYEQYF. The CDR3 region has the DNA TGTGCCAGCAGCTTAGCGCCGGTGTCCTACGAGCAGTACTTC.

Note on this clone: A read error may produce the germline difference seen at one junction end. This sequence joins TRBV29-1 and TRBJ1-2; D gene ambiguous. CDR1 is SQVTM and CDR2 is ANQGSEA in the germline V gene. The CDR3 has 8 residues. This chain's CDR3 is CSVDWVTF. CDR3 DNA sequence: TGCAGCGTTGATTGGGTGACTTTC.

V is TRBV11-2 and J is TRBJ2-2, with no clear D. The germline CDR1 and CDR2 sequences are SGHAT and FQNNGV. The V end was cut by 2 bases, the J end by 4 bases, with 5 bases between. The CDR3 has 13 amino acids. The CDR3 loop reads CASSLSVTGELFF. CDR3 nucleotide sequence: TGTGCCAGCAGCTTATCGGTCACCGGGGAGCTGTTTTTT.

The CDR3 reads CASSVGQGLDNEQFF. The CDR3 DNA reads as TGTGCCAGTAGTGTGGGACAGGGGTTAGACAATGAGCAGTTCTTC. The gene calls are TRBV19 and TRBJ2-1; 10 positions match TRBD1. This CDR3 contains 15 residues. After removal of 5 bases from V and 5 bases from J, the junction contained 6 bases not matched to a gene. Looked up from germline, CDR1 is LNHDA and CDR2 is SQIVND (reference sequence).

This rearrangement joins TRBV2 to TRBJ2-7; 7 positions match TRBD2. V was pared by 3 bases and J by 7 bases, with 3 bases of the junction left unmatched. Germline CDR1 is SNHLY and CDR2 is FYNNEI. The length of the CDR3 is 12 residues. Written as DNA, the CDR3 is TGTGCCAGCAGTGATGCAGCGGGGGAGCAGTACTTC. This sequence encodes CASSDAAGEQYF.

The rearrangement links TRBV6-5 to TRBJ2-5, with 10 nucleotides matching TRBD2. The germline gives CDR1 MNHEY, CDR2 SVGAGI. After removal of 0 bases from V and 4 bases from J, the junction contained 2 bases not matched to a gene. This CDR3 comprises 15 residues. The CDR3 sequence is CASSYSSGRGETQYF. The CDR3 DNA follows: TGTGCCAGCAGTTACTCAAGCGGGAGGGGAGAGACCCAGTACTTC.

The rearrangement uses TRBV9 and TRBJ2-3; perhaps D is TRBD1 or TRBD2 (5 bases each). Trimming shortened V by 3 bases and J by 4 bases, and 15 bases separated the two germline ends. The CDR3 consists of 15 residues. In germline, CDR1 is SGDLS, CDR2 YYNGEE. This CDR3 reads CASSEWDDSPDTQYF. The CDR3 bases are TGTGCCAGCAGCGAGTGGGACGATTCTCCAGATACGCAGTATTTT.

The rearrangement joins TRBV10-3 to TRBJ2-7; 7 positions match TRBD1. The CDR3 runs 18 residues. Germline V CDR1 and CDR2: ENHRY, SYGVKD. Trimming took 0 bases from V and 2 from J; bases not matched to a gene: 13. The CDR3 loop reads CAISESITDRDRTYEQYF. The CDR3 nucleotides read TGTGCCATCAGTGAGTCGATAACAGACAGGGACCGAACCTACGAGCAGTACTTC.

The CDR3 coding sequence is TGCGCCAGCAGCTTGGACAGGCCCACGAACACTGAAGCTTTCTTT. It is translated as CASSLDRPTNTEAFF. V and J are TRBV5-1 and TRBJ1-1, with a weak D call TRBD1 (5 bases). CDR1 SGHRS and CDR2 YFSETQ come from the germline V gene. There are 15 residues in the CDR3. Trimming took off 0 bases at V and 1 base at J, with 10 bases between the two ends. Combining the CDR3 with reference TRBV5-1 and TRBJ1-1 gives the whole variable domain KAGVTQTPRYLIKTRGQQVTLSCSPISGHRSVSWYQQTPGQGLQFLFEYFSETQRNKGNFPGRFSGRQFSNSRSEMNVSTLELGDSALYLCASSLDRPTNTEAFFGQGTRLTVV.

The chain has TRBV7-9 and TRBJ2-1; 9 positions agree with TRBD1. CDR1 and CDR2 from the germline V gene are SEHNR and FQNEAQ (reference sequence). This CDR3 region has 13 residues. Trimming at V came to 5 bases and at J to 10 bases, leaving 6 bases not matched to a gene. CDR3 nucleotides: TGTGCCAGCAGCCAACAGGGGGCGGAGGAGCAGTTCTTC. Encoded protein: CASSQQGAEEQFF.

CDR3 loop: CASSTPGPQGSNQPQHF. The DNA for the CDR3 is TGTGCCAGTAGCACCCCGGGGCCACAGGGTAGCAATCAGCCCCAGCATTTT. V is TRBV19 and J is TRBJ1-5, with D possibly being TRBD1 (6 bases). The CDR3 consists of 17 residues. Germline CDR1 LNHDA, CDR2 SQIVND (reference sequence). The V end was cut by 6 bases, the J end by 0 bases, with 18 bases between.

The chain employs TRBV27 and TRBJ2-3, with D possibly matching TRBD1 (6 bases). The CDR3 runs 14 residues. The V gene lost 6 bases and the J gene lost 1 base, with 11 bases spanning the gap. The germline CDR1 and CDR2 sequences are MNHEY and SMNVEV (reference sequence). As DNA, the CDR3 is TGTGCCAGCAGGGAGGACAGCCGCACAGATACGCAGTATTTT. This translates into CASREDSRTDTQYF.

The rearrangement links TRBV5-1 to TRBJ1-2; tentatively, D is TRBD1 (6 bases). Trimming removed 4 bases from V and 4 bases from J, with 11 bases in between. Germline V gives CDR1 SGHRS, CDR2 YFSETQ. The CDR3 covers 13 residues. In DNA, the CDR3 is TGCGCCAGCAGCCAGGAACAGGGCTATGGCTACACCTTC. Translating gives CASSQEQGYGYTF.

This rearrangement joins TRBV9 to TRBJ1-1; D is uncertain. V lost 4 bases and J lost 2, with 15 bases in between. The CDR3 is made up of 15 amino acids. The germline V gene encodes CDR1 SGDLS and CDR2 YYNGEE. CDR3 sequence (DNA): TGTGCCAGCAGCCCCAATACTGTGGGTAACACTGAAGCTTTCTTT. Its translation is CASSPNTVGNTEAFF.

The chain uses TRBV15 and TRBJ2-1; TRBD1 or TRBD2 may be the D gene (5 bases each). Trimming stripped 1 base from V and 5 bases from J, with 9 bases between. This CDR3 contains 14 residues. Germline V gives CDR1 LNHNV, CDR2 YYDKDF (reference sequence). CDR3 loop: CATSRGDPDNEQFF. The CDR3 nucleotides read TGTGCCACCAGCAGAGGGGACCCTGACAATGAGCAGTTCTTC.

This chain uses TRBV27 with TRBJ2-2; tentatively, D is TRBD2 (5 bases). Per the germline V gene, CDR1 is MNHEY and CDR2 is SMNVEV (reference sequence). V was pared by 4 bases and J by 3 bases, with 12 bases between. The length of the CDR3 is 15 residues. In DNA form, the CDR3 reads TGTGCCAGCAGTTGGGCTAGCAGCGACACCGGGGAGCTGTTTTTT. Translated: CASSWASSDTGELFF.

The CDR3 region is CASSNDASGPLKNIQYF. The CDR3 coding sequence is TGTGCCAGCAGCAATGACGCCTCTGGTCCGCTCAAAAACATTCAGTACTTC. The chain employs TRBV21-1 and TRBJ2-4. TRBV21-1 constitutes a pseudogene. The CDR3 extends over 17 amino acids.

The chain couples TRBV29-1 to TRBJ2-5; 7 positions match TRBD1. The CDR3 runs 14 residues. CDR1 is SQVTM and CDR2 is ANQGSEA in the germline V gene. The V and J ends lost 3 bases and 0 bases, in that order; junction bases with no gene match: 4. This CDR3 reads CSVDKGADQETQYF. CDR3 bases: TGCAGCGTTGATAAGGGGGCAGACCAAGAGACCCAGTACTTC.

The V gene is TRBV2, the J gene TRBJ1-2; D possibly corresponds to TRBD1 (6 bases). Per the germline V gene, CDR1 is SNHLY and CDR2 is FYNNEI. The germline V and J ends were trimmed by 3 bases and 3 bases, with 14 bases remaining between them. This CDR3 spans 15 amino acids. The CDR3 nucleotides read TGTGCCAGCAGTGACCTCGGTAGGACAGACTATGGCTACACCTTC. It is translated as CASSDLGRTDYGYTF.

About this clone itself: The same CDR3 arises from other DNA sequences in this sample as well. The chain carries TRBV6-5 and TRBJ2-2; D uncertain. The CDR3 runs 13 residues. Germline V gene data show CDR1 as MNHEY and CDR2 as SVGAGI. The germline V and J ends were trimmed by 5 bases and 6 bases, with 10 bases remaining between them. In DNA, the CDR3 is TGTGCCAGCAGTACATCTGGGGCCGGGGAGCTGTTTTTT. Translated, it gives CASSTSGAGELFF.

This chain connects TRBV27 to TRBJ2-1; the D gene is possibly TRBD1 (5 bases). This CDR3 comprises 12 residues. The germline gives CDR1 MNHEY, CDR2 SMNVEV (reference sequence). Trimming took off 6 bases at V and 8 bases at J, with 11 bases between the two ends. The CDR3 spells CASSVVGDEQFF. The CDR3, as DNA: TGTGCCAGCAGCGTGGTAGGGGATGAGCAGTTCTTC.

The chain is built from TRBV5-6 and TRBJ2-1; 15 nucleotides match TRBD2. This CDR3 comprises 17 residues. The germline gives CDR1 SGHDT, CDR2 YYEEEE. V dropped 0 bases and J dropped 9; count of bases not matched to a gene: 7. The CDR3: CASSLGPGLAGGSEQFF. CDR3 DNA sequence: TGTGCCAGCAGCTTGGGGCCGGGACTAGCGGGAGGTTCTGAGCAGTTCTTC.

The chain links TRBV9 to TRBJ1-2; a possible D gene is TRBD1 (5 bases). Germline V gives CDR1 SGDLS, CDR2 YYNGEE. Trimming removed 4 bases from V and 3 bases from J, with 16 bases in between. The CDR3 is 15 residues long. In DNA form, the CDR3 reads TGTGCCAGCAGCCCAGGAGGGGATTTGGACTATGGCTACACCTTC. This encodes CASSPGGDLDYGYTF.

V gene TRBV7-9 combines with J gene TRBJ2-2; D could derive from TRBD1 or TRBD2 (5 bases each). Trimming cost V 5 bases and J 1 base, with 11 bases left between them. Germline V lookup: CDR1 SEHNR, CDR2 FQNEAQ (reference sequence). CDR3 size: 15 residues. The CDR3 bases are TGTGCCAGCAGCCTCTTGGGGGAGAACACCGGGGAGCTGTTTTTT. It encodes CASSLLGENTGELFF.

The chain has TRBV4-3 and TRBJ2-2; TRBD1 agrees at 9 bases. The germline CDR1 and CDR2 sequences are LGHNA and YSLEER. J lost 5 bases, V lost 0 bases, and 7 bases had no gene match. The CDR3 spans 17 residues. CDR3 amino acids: CASSQDYQDRGTGELFF. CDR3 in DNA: TGCGCCAGCAGCCAAGATTACCAGGACAGGGGTACCGGGGAGCTGTTTTTT.

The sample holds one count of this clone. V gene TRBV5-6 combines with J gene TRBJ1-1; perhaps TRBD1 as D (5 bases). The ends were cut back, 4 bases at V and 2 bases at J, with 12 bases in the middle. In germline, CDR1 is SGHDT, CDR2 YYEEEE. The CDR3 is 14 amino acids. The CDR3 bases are TGTGCCAGCAGCAGGACAACTCCTAACACTGAAGCTTTCTTT. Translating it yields CASSRTTPNTEAFF.